A single sample is the source of the 30 T cell receptor beta chains below, sequenced in a study of T-cell memory formation after mild COVID-19. TCRdb reprocessed the 5' RACE reads with MiXCR, giving one entry per CDR3 protein. In the table there are over 350,000 distinct CDR3 sequences, roughly 15% of which are singletons. Sequenced material: PBMCs or a T cell subset sorted from them (not recorded which). The receptors come from a man between 18 and 35 years old who had mild COVID-19 (a few samples of this study predate the infection). Cell type and time point are not known.

This clonotype showed up just a few times. V usage is TRBV20-1 and J usage is TRBJ2-4; TRBD2 matches at 8 bases. V lost 5 bases to trimming and J lost 0 bases; unmatched junction nucleotides: 6. Germline V lookup: CDR1 DFQATT, CDR2 SNEGSKA (reference sequence). This CDR3 is 15 amino acids long. The CDR3 reads CSAPAGGVAKNIQYF. CDR3 nucleotide sequence: TGCAGTGCTCCCGCGGGGGGAGTAGCCAAAAACATTCAGTACTTC.

This chain joins TRBV20-1 and TRBJ2-5; 11 positions agree with TRBD2. The germline CDR1 and CDR2 sequences are DFQATT and SNEGSKA (reference sequence). V was pared by 1 base and J by 1 base, with 5 bases of the junction left unmatched. The CDR3 length is 16 residues. The CDR3 loop reads CSARAASGGTQETQYF. The CDR3 DNA reads TGCAGTGCTAGAGCCGCTAGCGGGGGGACCCAAGAGACCCAGTACTTC.

The sample holds a few counts of this clonotype. The rearrangement joins TRBV12-3 or TRBV12-4 to TRBJ1-5; 11 nucleotides match TRBD1. This CDR3 has 15 residues. The ends lost 3 bases at V and 6 bases at J; junction bases unmatched: 4. CDR3 sequence (DNA): TGTGCCAGCAGTTTGATGGGACAGGGGGGTCAGCCCCAGCATTTT. Its translation is CASSLMGQGGQPQHF.

V usage is TRBV27 and J usage is TRBJ2-7; 9 bases map to TRBD1. Germline V gene sequence: CDR1 MNHEY, CDR2 SMNVEV (reference sequence). J lost 5 bases, V lost 8 bases, and 4 bases had no gene match. The CDR3 runs 12 residues. CDR3 loop: CASGRTGDEQYV. The CDR3, as DNA: TGTGCCAGCGGGAGGACAGGGGACGAGCAGTACGTC.

The chain carries TRBV4-2 and TRBJ2-1; no clear D gene. Germline V gene lookup returns CDR1 LGHNA and CDR2 YNFKEQ. The CDR3 has 13 amino acids. With 3 bases removed from V and 5 bases from J, the gap between germline ends came to 8 bases. CDR3 sequence reads: CASSHTRNNEQFF. The DNA for the CDR3 is TGTGCCAGCAGCCACACGAGGAACAATGAGCAGTTCTTC.

This clonotype was seen a handful of times. The chain carries TRBV7-2 and TRBJ2-2, with D tentatively TRBD2 (5 bases). V lost 2 bases and J 2 bases, leaving 9 bases between the germline ends. This CDR3 is built from 15 residues. CDR1 is SGHTA, CDR2 FQGNSA, per germline. The CDR3, as DNA: TGTGCCAGCAGCTTACAGAGGGTAAACACCGGGGAGCTGTTTTTT. Translation gives CASSLQRVNTGELFF.

V and J are TRBV19 and TRBJ1-3; D is unclear. Trimming cost V 5 bases and J 0 bases, with 11 bases left between them. The germline V gene has CDR1 LNHDA and CDR2 SQIVND (reference sequence). The CDR3 has 15 residues. CDR3 region: CASSPGPNSGNTIYF. DNA of the CDR3: TGTGCCAGTAGTCCCGGGCCCAACTCTGGAAACACCATATATTTT.

A few counts support this clonotype. This chain uses TRBV20-1 with TRBJ1-4; tentative D call: TRBD1 (6 bases). V was shortened by 1 base and J by 8 bases, with 20 bases between the two germline ends. Germline V gene lookup returns CDR1 DFQATT and CDR2 SNEGSKA (reference sequence). The CDR3 is 16 residues long. CDR3 DNA sequence: TGCAGTGCTAGAGTGGGCGGCGGGCAGGGGTACGAAAAACTGTTTTTT. It yields the protein CSARVGGGQGYEKLFF.

This chain joins TRBV7-2 and TRBJ2-7; D might be TRBD2 (5 bases). The CDR3 loop spans 13 amino acids. Germline V gene data show CDR1 as SGHTA and CDR2 as FQGNSA. V was cut by 0 bases and J by 5 bases, with 8 bases left in between. The CDR3 bases are TGTGCCAGCAGCTTAGCAGGGAGCGACGAGCAGTACTTC. Its protein product is CASSLAGSDEQYF.

This clonotype was seen repeatedly, ten times or more. The V and J genes are TRBV21-1 and TRBJ2-3; the table's D gene call, TRBD1, was not cross checked with the DNA. TRBV21-1 has pseudogene status. This CDR3 contains 18 residues. CDR3 in amino acids: CASSKEGWQGEITDTQYF. The CDR3 DNA follows: TGTGCCAGCAGCAAAGAGGGTTGGCAGGGAGAAATCACAGATACGCAGTATTTT.

This clonotype has ten or more counts. This chain uses TRBV11-2 with TRBJ2-7, with 7 nucleotides matching TRBD2. The CDR3 runs 14 residues. The J segment lost 6 bases and the V segment lost 1 base, leaving 6 bases of the junction unmatched. The V gene's germline CDR1 is SGHAT and CDR2 FQNNGV. CDR3 loop: CASSLVEGRGEQYF. CDR3 DNA: TGTGCCAGCAGCTTAGTCGAGGGGAGGGGCGAGCAGTACTTC.

This clonotype was observed many times. The chain uses TRBV20-1 and TRBJ1-2; D is undetermined. Germline V gene lookup returns CDR1 DFQATT and CDR2 SNEGSKA (reference sequence). V lost 6 bases and J 5 bases, leaving 10 bases between the germline ends. This CDR3 has 11 amino acids. As DNA, the CDR3 is TGCAGTGCCCAAGGAGGGTATGGCTACACCTTC. This sequence encodes CSAQGGYGYTF.

The chain is built from TRBV7-6 and TRBJ2-1; D is unclear. With 5 bases removed from V and 5 bases from J, the gap between germline ends came to 7 bases. Germline lookup yields CDR1 SGHVS and CDR2 FNYEAQ. The CDR3 is made up of 12 amino acids. The DNA of the CDR3 is TGTGCCAGCAGCAAGGCGAACAATGAGCAGTTCTTC. Its translation: CASSKANNEQFF.

The chain uses TRBV29-1 and TRBJ1-2; D ambiguous. CDR1 and CDR2 from the germline V gene are SQVTM and ANQGSEA. The CDR3 spans 11 residues. V lost 4 bases and J lost 8, with 11 bases in between. The CDR3 DNA follows: TGCAGCGTTGGCTCCGTTCAAGGCTACACCTTC. The encoded protein is CSVGSVQGYTF. Full variable domain (remainder filled in from reference TRBV29-1 and TRBJ1-2): SAVISQKPSRDICQRGTSLTIQCQVDSQVTMMFWYRQQPGQSLTLIATANQGSEATYESGFVIDKFPISRPNLTFSTLTVSNMSPEDSSIYLCSVGSVQGYTFGSGTRLTVV.

V and J are TRBV10-3 and TRBJ1-5; possibly TRBD1 for D (6 bases). The CDR3 loop spans 14 amino acids. Trimming cost V 8 bases and J 2 bases, with 13 bases left between them. Germline V gives CDR1 ENHRY, CDR2 SYGVKD. The CDR3 protein is CAIPNWTGNQPQHF. The CDR3 bases are TGTGCCATCCCGAACTGGACAGGCAATCAGCCCCAGCATTTT.

In this sample, this clonotype turned up a few times. The chain joins TRBV4-3 to TRBJ1-4; D is perhaps TRBD1 (5 bases). Germline V gene lookup returns CDR1 LGHNA and CDR2 YSLEER. V was shortened by 1 base and J by 4 bases, with 10 bases between the two germline ends. This CDR3 region has 15 residues. CDR3 DNA sequence: TGCGCCAGCAGCCAAGGCTTGGGGCATAATGAAAAACTGTTTTTT. The encoded protein is CASSQGLGHNEKLFF.

This clonotype was counted a few times. The genes are TRBV21-1 and TRBJ2-5; no check of the table's D call, TRBD1, against the DNA was made. TRBV21-1 is a known pseudogene. The CDR3 is 14 residues long. CDR3 DNA: TGTGCCAGCAGTTGTTACGGACAGCAAGAGACCCAGTACTTC. Its protein is CASSCYGQQETQYF.

This clonotype was seen at least ten times. The gene calls are TRBV2 and TRBJ2-5; D possibly corresponds to TRBD2 (6 bases). In germline, CDR1 is SNHLY, CDR2 FYNNEI. V lost 9 bases and J 4 bases, leaving 18 bases between the germline ends. This CDR3 comprises 14 residues. Written as DNA, the CDR3 is TGTGCCAGTTATAGCGTGGGAGGCGGAGAGACCCAGTACTTC. This gives the protein CASYSVGGGETQYF.

The chain uses TRBV28 and TRBJ2-7; D may be TRBD1 (6 bases). V lost 6 bases, J lost 3 bases, and 12 bases lay in between. There are 13 residues in the CDR3. Germline V gives CDR1 MDHEN, CDR2 SYDVKM. In DNA, the CDR3 is TGTGCCAGCAGGATGACAGGTGACTACGAGCAGTACGTC. Translating gives CASRMTGDYEQYV.

Only a few counts were recorded for this clonotype. This rearrangement joins TRBV14 to TRBJ2-7; D remains unclear. CDR1 is SGHDN, CDR2 FVKESK, per germline. This CDR3 has 13 residues. The V end lost 1 base, the J end lost 4 bases, and 8 bases lay between the germline ends. The CDR3 DNA reads TGTGCCAGCAGCCAAGTGGGCCCATACGAGCAGTACTTC. This translates into CASSQVGPYEQYF.

The sample holds a few counts of this clonotype. The rearrangement joins TRBV20-1 to TRBJ2-7; TRBD1 or TRBD2 may be the D gene (5 bases each). The CDR3 is 15 amino acids. The V gene lost 7 bases and the J gene lost 0 bases, with 19 bases spanning the gap. Germline loops: CDR1 DFQATT, CDR2 SNEGSKA (reference sequence). The CDR3 loop is CSVNAGPGNSYEQYV. The CDR3, as DNA: TGCAGTGTCAACGCGGGTCCAGGGAACTCCTACGAGCAGTACGTC.

The DNA for the CDR3 is TGTGCCAGCAGCTCCAGACAGGGGAGGAACACCGGGGAGCTGTTTTTT. Translated: CASSSRQGRNTGELFF. The chain carries TRBV7-7 and TRBJ2-2; 8 bases agree with TRBD1. V lost 4 bases and J lost 1; bases outside the gene matches: 5. Per germline, CDR1 SSHAT and CDR2 FNYEAQ (reference sequence). This CDR3 has 16 amino acids.

This clonotype was counted a few times. This sequence joins TRBV7-9 and TRBJ2-7; D is unresolved. The CDR3 consists of 15 residues. Germline-derived CDR1 and CDR2 are SEHNR and FQNEAQ (reference sequence). Trimming removed 1 base from V and 9 bases from J, with 19 bases in between. The CDR3 reads CASSLVGFSVYWQYF. Written as DNA, the CDR3 is TGTGCCAGCAGCTTAGTAGGGTTCTCCGTTTACTGGCAGTACTTC.

This chain links TRBV7-2 with TRBJ2-3; tentative D call: TRBD1 (6 bases). Germline lookup yields CDR1 SGHTA and CDR2 FQGNSA. Trimming removed 1 base at V and 5 bases at J, with 16 bases between. There are 16 residues in the CDR3. For the CDR3, the DNA is TGTGCCAGCAGCTTAGTGGGGGCGCAACGGGGAGATACGCAGTATTTT. Translating it yields CASSLVGAQRGDTQYF.

This chain connects TRBV27 to TRBJ2-4; weak D call: TRBD1 (5 bases). CDR1 and CDR2 (germline): MNHEY, SMNVEV (reference sequence). This CDR3 is built from 16 residues. Trimming left V 2 bases short and J 9 bases short, with 20 bases between. Here the CDR3 DNA reads TGTGCCAGCAGTTTACTGGACCGTACAGGACAAGGCATTCAGTACTTC. Translation gives CASSLLDRTGQGIQYF.

This clonotype was seen only a few times. The chain couples TRBV5-5 to TRBJ2-5; D unresolved. Germline V gene lookup returns CDR1 SGHKS and CDR2 YYEKEE (reference sequence). The CDR3 length is 15 residues. The V gene lost 0 bases and the J gene lost 1 base, with 10 bases spanning the gap. The CDR3 DNA follows: TGTGCCAGCAGCTTGGAAGGGTCCTCCCAAGAGACCCAGTACTTC. It yields the protein CASSLEGSSQETQYF.

This clonotype was seen only a few times. The chain links TRBV9 to TRBJ2-1, with D perhaps being TRBD1 or TRBD2 (5 bases each). The CDR3 is made up of 16 amino acids. V dropped 4 bases and J dropped 2 bases, with 16 bases sitting between them. CDR1 is SGDLS and CDR2 is YYNGEE in the germline V gene. CDR3 DNA: TGTGCCAGCAGCCCCGTTGGGACCCGGCCCTACAATGAGCAGTTCTTC. Translating gives CASSPVGTRPYNEQFF. The entire variable domain, with the rest obtained from reference TRBV9 and TRBJ2-1, is as follows: DSGVTQTPKHLITATGQRVTLRCSPRSGDLSVYWYQQSLDQGLQFLIQYYNGEERAKGNILERFSAQQFPDLHSELNLSSLELGDSALYFCASSPVGTRPYNEQFFGPGTRLTVL.

This clonotype has only a few counts. The V gene is TRBV5-1, the J gene TRBJ2-5; tentatively, D is TRBD1 or TRBD2 (5 bases each). Trimming took off 0 bases at V and 0 bases at J, with 12 bases between the two ends. The CDR3 runs 16 residues. Germline values: CDR1 SGHRS, CDR2 YFSETQ. The CDR3 region has the DNA TGCGCCAGCAGCTTGGAAGTGTTGGGGGACCAAGAGACCCAGTACTTC. Translated: CASSLEVLGDQETQYF.

This clonotype was counted only a few times. The chain has TRBV6-5 and TRBJ2-2, with 7 bases aligning to TRBD2. The junction had 10 bases not matched to a gene; V was cut back by 0 bases and J by 6 bases. CDR1 and CDR2 (germline): MNHEY, SVGAGI. This CDR3 has 17 amino acids. CDR3 sequence reads: CASSYSTAGVVAGELFF. CDR3 sequence (DNA): TGTGCCAGCAGTTACTCGACGGCGGGGGTCGTTGCCGGGGAGCTGTTTTTT.

The V gene is TRBV21-1, the J gene TRBJ2-6. TRBV21-1 is described as a pseudogene. CDR3 length: 14 amino acids. Written as DNA, the CDR3 is TGTGCCAGCAGCATGGGATCTGGGGCCAACGTCCTGACTTTC. It encodes CASSMGSGANVLTF.